Listed below are T cell receptor beta chains from one sample, sequenced in a study of T-cell memory formation after mild COVID-19. TCRdb re-analysed the 5' RACE reads in MiXCR, keeping a single row per CDR3 protein. The sample yields hundreds of thousands of distinct CDR3 sequences, roughly 14% seen once. What was sequenced was PBMCs or a T cell subset sorted from them (not recorded which). Every receptor here comes from a man between 18 and 35 years old who had mild COVID-19 (a few samples of this study predate the infection). Cell type and time point are not known. Both conserved end residues are part of each CDR3.

cdr3_aa	v_call	j_call
CAISEPTRTDTQYF	TRBV10-3	TRBJ2-3
CASSQTSGPETQYF	TRBV5-4	TRBJ2-5
CASSPGGSRTDTQYF	TRBV18	TRBJ2-3
CSTGGSMNTEAFF	TRBV29-1	TRBJ1-1
CASRVSMGVTGELFF	TRBV12-3/TRBV12-4	TRBJ2-2
CASSPDLANTGELFF	TRBV7-7	TRBJ2-2
CASNAGRPGELFF	TRBV7-9	TRBJ2-2
CASSQERSVQETQYF	TRBV4-3	TRBJ2-5
CSAFGGLAGVDTQYF	TRBV20-1	TRBJ2-3
CASSLVMETQYF	TRBV5-1	TRBJ2-5
CAIRGQGGSTQYF	TRBV10-3	TRBJ2-3